The 22 T cell receptor beta chains given below trace back to one sample, sequenced in a study of T-cell reconstitution after alpha-beta-depleted transplantation in children. The library targeted TCRbeta and was prepared with unique molecular identifiers. TCRdb re-called the PCR reads with MiXCR, one entry per CDR3 protein. The sample lists about 210,000 distinct CDR3 sequences; roughly 18% were seen once. The material sequenced was PBMCs, mostly from graft donor cells, taken 360 days after TCRalphabeta/CD19-depleted stem cell transplant. The receptors shown here come from a male patient aged 2 to 9 who had a stem cell transplant for acute lymphoblastic leukemia, so the T cells may come from the graft donor.

This clonotype turned up a few times. CDR3 DNA sequence: TGTGCCAGTAGTATAGATAGGGCAGCTTCCTACAATGAGCAGTTCTTC. This sequence encodes CASSIDRAASYNEQFF. V and J are TRBV19 and TRBJ2-1; D not resolved. This CDR3 has 16 residues. The V gene's germline CDR1 is LNHDA and CDR2 SQIVND (reference sequence). Trimming removed 0 bases at V and 1 base at J, with 10 bases between. Variable domain in full (rest from reference TRBV19 and TRBJ2-1): DGGITQSPKYLFRKEGQNVTLSCEQNLNHDAMYWYRQDPGQGLRLIYYSQIVNDFQKGDIAEGYSVSREKKESFPLTVTSAQKNPTAFYLCASSIDRAASYNEQFFGPGTRLTVL.

This rearrangement joins TRBV7-8 to TRBJ1-3, with D possibly matching TRBD1 (6 bases). The V end lost 6 bases, the J end lost 0 bases, and 9 bases lay between the germline ends. CDR1 and CDR2 from the germline V gene are SGHVS and FQNEAQ. The CDR3 totals 14 residues. CDR3 sequence: CASRLDSSGNTIYF. The CDR3 nucleotides read TGTGCCAGCAGATTGGACAGCTCTGGAAACACCATATATTTT. Based on the CDR3 plus reference TRBV7-8 and TRBJ1-3, the full variable domain is GAGVSQSPRYKVAKRGQDVALRCDPISGHVSLFWYQQALGQGPEFLTYFQNEAQLDKSGLPSDRFFAERPEGSVSTLKIQRTQQEDSAVYLCASRLDSSGNTIYFGEGSWLTVV.

This clonotype was recorded a few times. The chain has TRBV6-2 or TRBV6-3 and TRBJ2-1, with TRBD1 as a possible D gene (6 bases). The germline V gene has CDR1 MNHEY and CDR2 SVGEGT. CDR3 length: 14 amino acids. Trimming removed 6 bases at V and 5 bases at J, with 14 bases between. Written as DNA, the CDR3 is TGTGCCAGCAGACTACGGGACACAAACAATGAGCAGTTCTTC. Its protein is CASRLRDTNNEQFF.

V gene TRBV11-2 combines with J gene TRBJ1-1, with 8 nucleotides matching TRBD1. With V trimmed by 1 base and J by 8 bases, 6 bases remained unmatched. Germline V gene data show CDR1 as SGHAT and CDR2 as FQNNGV. The CDR3 covers 14 residues. The CDR3 coding sequence is TGTGCCAGCAGCTTAGCTTTCAGGGGGCGAGAAGCTTTCTTT. Translated: CASSLAFRGREAFF. Complete variable domain (other parts from reference TRBV11-2 and TRBJ1-1): EAGVAQSPRYKIIEKRQSVAFWCNPISGHATLYWYQQILGQGPKLLIQFQNNGVVDDSQLPKDRFSAERLKGVDSTLKIQPAKLEDSAVYLCASSLAFRGREAFFGQGTRLTVV.

In this sample, this clonotype turned up many times. V and J are TRBV10-3 and TRBJ2-3, with 8 bases aligning to TRBD1. V dropped 0 bases and J dropped 1; count of bases not matched to a gene: 3. This CDR3 region has 16 residues. Germline-derived CDR1 and CDR2 are ENHRY and SYGVKD. The CDR3 sequence: CAISESGQGRTDTQYF. In DNA, the CDR3 is TGTGCCATCAGTGAGTCAGGACAGGGCCGCACAGATACGCAGTATTTT.

This clonotype occurred a few times. The rearrangement uses TRBV12-3 or TRBV12-4 and TRBJ1-2; D remains unclear. The V end lost 5 bases, the J end lost 5 bases, and 6 bases lay between the germline ends. This CDR3 has 11 residues. In DNA, the CDR3 is TGTGCCAGCAGTACGGGATATGGCTACACCTTC. Translating it yields CASSTGYGYTF.

The chain has TRBV28 and TRBJ2-3; D not resolved. V dropped 2 bases and J dropped 2 bases, with 5 bases sitting between them. The CDR3 runs 13 residues. From germline, CDR1 is MDHEN and CDR2 SYDVKM. The CDR3 here is CASSLIDTDTQYF. DNA of the CDR3: TGTGCCAGCAGTTTAATAGACACAGATACGCAGTATTTT.

The gene calls are TRBV12-3 or TRBV12-4 and TRBJ2-7; tentative D call: TRBD1 (6 bases). The CDR3 is made up of 13 amino acids. V shed 5 bases and J shed 2 bases, with 10 bases lying between them. DNA of the CDR3: TGTGCCAGCAGTCGACAGGCACCCTACGAGCAGTACTTC. The encoded protein is CASSRQAPYEQYF.

There are a few counts of this clonotype. The V call is TRBV12-3 or TRBV12-4, the J call TRBJ1-2, with D possibly TRBD1 on 5 matching bases. The CDR3 sequence is 17 residues long. V was clipped by 0 bases and J by 12 bases, with 26 bases between them. The DNA of the CDR3 is TGTGCCAGCAGTTTAGCGGTAGGGACCCACACTCCCTCTGCGAACACCTTC. Encoded protein: CASSLAVGTHTPSANTF.

Only a few counts were recorded for this clonotype. V gene TRBV11-2 combines with J gene TRBJ1-1; no definite D call. This CDR3 has 13 amino acids. The V gene's germline CDR1 is SGHAT and CDR2 FQNNGV. Trimming cost V 2 bases and J 3 bases, with 7 bases left between them. CDR3 coding DNA: TGTGCCAGCAGCTTACGGGAACACACTGAAGCTTTCTTT. It yields the protein CASSLREHTEAFF.

V and J are TRBV9 and TRBJ1-1; 7 bases map to TRBD1. This CDR3 has 14 amino acids. J lost 1 base, V lost 4 bases, and 4 bases had no gene match. The germline CDR1 and CDR2 sequences are SGDLS and YYNGEE. The CDR3 nucleotides are TGTGCCAGCAGCCCGGGACAGACGAACACTGAAGCTTTCTTT. Translated: CASSPGQTNTEAFF.

This sequence joins TRBV20-1 and TRBJ1-5; D gene ambiguous. CDR1 is DFQATT, CDR2 SNEGSKA, per germline (reference sequence). This CDR3 is built from 13 residues. V was cut by 0 bases and J by 7 bases, with 10 bases left in between. The CDR3: CSARDPVGQPQHF. The CDR3 region has the DNA TGCAGTGCTAGAGATCCGGTGGGACAGCCCCAGCATTTT.

This clonotype was observed a handful of times. V gene TRBV11-2 combines with J gene TRBJ1-1; no definite D call. The CDR3 has 15 amino acids. Germline V CDR1 and CDR2: SGHAT, FQNNGV. The V gene lost 0 bases and the J gene lost 4 bases, with 12 bases spanning the gap. DNA for the CDR3: TGTGCCAGCAGCTTAGAAATCCGGGTTGGCACTGAAGCTTTCTTT. Amino acids: CASSLEIRVGTEAFF.

This sequence joins TRBV29-1 and TRBJ2-7, with D possibly TRBD2 on 6 matching bases. V was clipped by 2 bases and J by 4 bases, with 21 bases between them. The CDR3 spans 16 residues. CDR1 is SQVTM and CDR2 is ANQGSEA in the germline V gene. Here the CDR3 reads CSVELVHPREVYEQYF. The CDR3 DNA reads TGCAGCGTTGAACTGGTACACCCTAGGGAGGTGTACGAGCAGTACTTC.

This clonotype appeared many times. The CDR3 region has the DNA TGTGCCATACCGCTTAAGGGCCCCCAAGAGACCCAGTACTTC. This translates into CAIPLKGPQETQYF. The chain uses TRBV10-3 and TRBJ2-5; D gene unclear. This CDR3 is built from 14 residues. Trimming pared 9 bases from V and 1 base from J, leaving 15 bases between. Germline CDR1 ENHRY, CDR2 SYGVKD.

This clonotype was found a few times. The chain combines TRBV6-5 with TRBJ2-7; D remains ambiguous. Trimming took off 2 bases at V and 5 bases at J, with 16 bases between the two ends. The germline V gene has CDR1 MNHEY and CDR2 SVGAGI. The CDR3 runs 15 residues. The CDR3 protein is CASSYVGTAWDEQYF. The CDR3 DNA reads as TGTGCCAGCAGTTACGTCGGAACGGCCTGGGACGAGCAGTACTTC.

This clonotype was recorded many times. This sequence joins TRBV28 and TRBJ2-5, with 7 nucleotides matching TRBD1. J gave up 4 bases and V 7 bases, and 3 bases lay outside the gene matches. The CDR3 is 12 residues long. The germline V gene has CDR1 MDHEN and CDR2 SYDVKM. In DNA form, the CDR3 reads TGTGCCAGCACCGGACAGGTAGAGACCCAGTACTTC. Residues: CASTGQVETQYF.

V usage is TRBV29-1 and J usage is TRBJ2-7; D may match TRBD1 or TRBD2 (6 bases each). Deletions cut 0 bases from V and 2 bases from J, with 14 bases between. The length of the CDR3 is 15 residues. Germline loops: CDR1 SQVTM, CDR2 ANQGSEA. CDR3 in DNA: TGCAGCGTTGAAGATTGGGGGGCGGACACCTACGAGCAGTACTTC. Translating it yields CSVEDWGADTYEQYF.

At least ten counts were recorded for this clonotype. J is TRBJ2-1 and V is TRBV5-1; D gene uncertain. The V end was cut by 0 bases, the J end by 4 bases, with 14 bases between. CDR3 length: 16 residues. Germline CDR1 is SGHRS and CDR2 is YFSETQ. The DNA of the CDR3 is TGCGCCAGCAGCTTGGTCGAGGATTTACTATACAATGAGCAGTTCTTC. Translation: CASSLVEDLLYNEQFF.

V gene TRBV12-3 or TRBV12-4 combines with J gene TRBJ1-5; 7 bases line up with TRBD1. The CDR3 has 14 residues. V shed 5 bases, J shed 5 bases, and the junction held 6 bases outside the gene matches. For the CDR3, the DNA is TGTGCCAGCAGTCAAACCCAGGGGGATCAGCCCCAGCATTTT. Protein sequence: CASSQTQGDQPQHF.

This clonotype came up a few times. The chain uses TRBV6-1 and TRBJ2-2; D is unresolved. The CDR3 contains 14 residues. Trimming took off 4 bases at V and 6 bases at J, with 12 bases between the two ends. CDR1 and CDR2 from the germline V gene are MNHNS and SASEGT. This CDR3 reads CASSAETDAGELFF. The DNA for the CDR3 is TGTGCCAGCAGTGCGGAGACGGACGCCGGGGAGCTGTTTTTT.

This clonotype was seen only a few times. The V and J genes are TRBV10-3 and TRBJ2-4, with 7 bases identical to TRBD1. J lost 0 bases, V lost 0 bases, and 8 bases had no gene match. This CDR3 has 18 residues. The germline gives CDR1 ENHRY, CDR2 SYGVKD. The CDR3 coding sequence is TGTGCCATCAGTGAGTCCTCGACAGGGCTTTTAGCCAAAAACATTCAGTACTTC. It codes for CAISESSTGLLAKNIQYF.